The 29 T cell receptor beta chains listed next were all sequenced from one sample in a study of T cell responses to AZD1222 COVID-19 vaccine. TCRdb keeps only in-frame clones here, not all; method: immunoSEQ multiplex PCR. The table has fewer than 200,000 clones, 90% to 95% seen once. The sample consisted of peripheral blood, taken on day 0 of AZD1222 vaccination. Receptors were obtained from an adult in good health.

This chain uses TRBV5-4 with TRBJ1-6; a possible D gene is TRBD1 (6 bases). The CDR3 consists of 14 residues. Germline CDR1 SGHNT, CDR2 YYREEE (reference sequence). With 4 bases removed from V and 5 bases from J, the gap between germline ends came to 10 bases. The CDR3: CASSERTDNSPLHF. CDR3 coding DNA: TGTGCCAGCAGCGAGAGGACAGATAATTCACCCCTCCACTTT.

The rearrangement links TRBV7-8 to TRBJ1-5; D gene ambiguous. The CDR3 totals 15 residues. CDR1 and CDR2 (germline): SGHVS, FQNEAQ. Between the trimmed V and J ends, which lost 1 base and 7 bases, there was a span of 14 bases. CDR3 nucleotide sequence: TGTGCCAGCAGCTTAGAGAGCCCGGGTAGGCAGCCCCAGCATTTT. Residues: CASSLESPGRQPQHF.

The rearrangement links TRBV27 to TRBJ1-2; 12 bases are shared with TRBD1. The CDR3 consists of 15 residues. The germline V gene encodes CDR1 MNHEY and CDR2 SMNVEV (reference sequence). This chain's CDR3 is CDRKLRGQGARGYTF. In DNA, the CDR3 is TGTGACCGAAAACTCCGGGGACAGGGGGCGCGAGGCTACACCTTC.

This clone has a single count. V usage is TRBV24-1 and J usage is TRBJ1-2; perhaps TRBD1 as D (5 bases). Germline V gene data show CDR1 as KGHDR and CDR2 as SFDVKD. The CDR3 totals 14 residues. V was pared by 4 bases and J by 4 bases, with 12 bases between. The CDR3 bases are TGTGCCACCAGTGACGTCAGGGTACCCTATGGCTACACCTTC. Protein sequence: CATSDVRVPYGYTF.

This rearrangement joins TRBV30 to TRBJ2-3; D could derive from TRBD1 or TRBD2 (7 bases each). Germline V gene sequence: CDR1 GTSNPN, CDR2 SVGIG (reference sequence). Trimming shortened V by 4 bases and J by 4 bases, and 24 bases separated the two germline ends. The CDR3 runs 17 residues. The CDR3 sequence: CAWTQGGVQGGSDTQYF. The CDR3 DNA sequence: TGTGCCTGGACCCAGGGGGGGGTCCAAGGGGGGTCAGATACGCAGTATTTT. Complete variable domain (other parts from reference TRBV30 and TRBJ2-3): SQTIHQWPATLVQPVGSPLSLECTVEGTSNPNLYWYRQAAGRGLQLLFYSVGIGQISSEVPQNLSASRPQDRQFILSSKKLLLSDSGFYLCAWTQGGVQGGSDTQYFGPGTRLTVL.

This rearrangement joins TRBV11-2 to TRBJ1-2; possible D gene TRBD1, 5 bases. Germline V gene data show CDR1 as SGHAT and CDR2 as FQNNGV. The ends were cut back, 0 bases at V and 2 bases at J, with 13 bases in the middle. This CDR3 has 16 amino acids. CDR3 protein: CASSLDGRASNYGYTF. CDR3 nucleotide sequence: TGTGCCAGCAGCTTAGATGGCAGGGCCTCCAACTATGGCTACACCTTC.

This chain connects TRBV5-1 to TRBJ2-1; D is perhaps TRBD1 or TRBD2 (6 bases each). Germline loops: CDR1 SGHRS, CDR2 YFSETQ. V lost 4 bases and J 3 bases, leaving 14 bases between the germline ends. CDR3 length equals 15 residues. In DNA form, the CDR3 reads TGCGCCAGCAGCCCGGAGGGGACAAGCTACAATGAGCAGTTCTTC. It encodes CASSPEGTSYNEQFF.

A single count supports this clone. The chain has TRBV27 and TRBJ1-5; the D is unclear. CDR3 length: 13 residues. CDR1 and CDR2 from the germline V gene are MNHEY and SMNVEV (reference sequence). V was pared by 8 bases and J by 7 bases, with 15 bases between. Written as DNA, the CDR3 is TGTGCCAGCTCCCCCGGGAGTTTCCAGCCCCAGCATTTT. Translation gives CASSPGSFQPQHF.

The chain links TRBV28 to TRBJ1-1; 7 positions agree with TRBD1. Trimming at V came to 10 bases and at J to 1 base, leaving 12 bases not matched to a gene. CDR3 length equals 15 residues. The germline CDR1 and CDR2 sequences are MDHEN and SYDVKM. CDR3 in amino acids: CAIIVGGRGNTEAFF. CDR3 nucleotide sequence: TGTGCCATCATCGTAGGGGGCAGGGGGAACACTGAAGCTTTCTTT.

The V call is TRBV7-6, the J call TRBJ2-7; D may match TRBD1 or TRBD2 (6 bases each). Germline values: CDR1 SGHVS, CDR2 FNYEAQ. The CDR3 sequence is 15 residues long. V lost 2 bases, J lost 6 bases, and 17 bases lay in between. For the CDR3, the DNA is TGTGCCAGCAGCTTAAGGAGGGGGGCGGACCGCGAGCAGTACTTC. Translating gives CASSLRRGADREQYF.

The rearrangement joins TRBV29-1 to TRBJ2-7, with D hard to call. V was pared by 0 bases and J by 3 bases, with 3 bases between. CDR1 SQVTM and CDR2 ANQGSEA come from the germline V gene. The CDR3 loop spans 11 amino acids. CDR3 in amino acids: CSVEEDYEQYF. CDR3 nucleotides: TGCAGCGTTGAAGAGGACTACGAGCAGTACTTC.

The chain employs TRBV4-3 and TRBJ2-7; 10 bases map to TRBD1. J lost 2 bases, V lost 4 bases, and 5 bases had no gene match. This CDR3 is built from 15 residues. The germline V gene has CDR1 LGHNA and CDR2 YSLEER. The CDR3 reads CASSLRQGATYEQYF. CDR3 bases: TGCGCCAGCAGCCTTCGACAGGGGGCTACCTACGAGCAGTACTTC.

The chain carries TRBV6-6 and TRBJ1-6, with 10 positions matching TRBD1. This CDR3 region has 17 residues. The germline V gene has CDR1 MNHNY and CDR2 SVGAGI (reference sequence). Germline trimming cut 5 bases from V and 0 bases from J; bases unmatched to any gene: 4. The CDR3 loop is CASSRDRGSSYNSPLHF. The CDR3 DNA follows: TGTGCCAGCAGTCGGGACAGGGGAAGCTCCTATAATTCACCCCTCCACTTT.

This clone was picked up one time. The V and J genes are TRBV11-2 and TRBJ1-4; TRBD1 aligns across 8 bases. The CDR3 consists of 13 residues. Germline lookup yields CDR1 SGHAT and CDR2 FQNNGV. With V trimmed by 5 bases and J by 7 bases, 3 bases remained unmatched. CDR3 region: CASSTRGREKLFF. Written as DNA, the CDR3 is TGTGCCAGCAGCACCAGGGGGCGTGAAAAACTGTTTTTT.

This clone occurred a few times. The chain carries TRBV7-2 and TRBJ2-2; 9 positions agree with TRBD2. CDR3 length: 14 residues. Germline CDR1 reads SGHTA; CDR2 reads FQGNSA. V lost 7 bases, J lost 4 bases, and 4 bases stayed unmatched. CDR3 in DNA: TGTGCCAGCACGCGGGGGGGCTTCACCGGGGAGCTGTTTTTT. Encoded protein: CASTRGGFTGELFF. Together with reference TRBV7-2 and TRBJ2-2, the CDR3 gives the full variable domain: GAGVSQSPSNKVTEKGKDVELRCDPISGHTALYWYRQSLGQGLEFLIYFQGNSAPDKSGLPSDRFSAERTGGSVSTLTIQRTQQEDSAVYLCASTRGGFTGELFFGEGSRLTVL.

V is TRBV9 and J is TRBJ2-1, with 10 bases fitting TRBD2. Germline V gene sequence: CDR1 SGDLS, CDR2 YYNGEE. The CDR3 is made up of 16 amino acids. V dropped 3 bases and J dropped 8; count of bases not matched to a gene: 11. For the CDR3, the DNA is TGTGCCAGCAGCGCCTTAAGCGGGGGGGCCGGATATGAGCAGTTCTTC. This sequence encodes CASSALSGGAGYEQFF.

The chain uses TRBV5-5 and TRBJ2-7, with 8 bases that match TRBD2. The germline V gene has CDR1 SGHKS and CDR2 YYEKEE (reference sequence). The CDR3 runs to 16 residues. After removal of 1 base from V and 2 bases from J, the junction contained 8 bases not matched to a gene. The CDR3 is CASSLSLLGRAYEQYF. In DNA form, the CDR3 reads TGTGCCAGCAGCTTGTCTTTGCTCGGGAGGGCCTACGAGCAGTACTTC.

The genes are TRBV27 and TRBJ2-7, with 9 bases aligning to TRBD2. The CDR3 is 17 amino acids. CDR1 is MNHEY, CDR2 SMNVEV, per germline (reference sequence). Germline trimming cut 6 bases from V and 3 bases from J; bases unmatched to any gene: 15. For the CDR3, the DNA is TGTGCCAGCAGGGTAACCTGGGGCGGGGGGGCGTTCTACGAGCAGTACTTC. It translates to CASRVTWGGGAFYEQYF.

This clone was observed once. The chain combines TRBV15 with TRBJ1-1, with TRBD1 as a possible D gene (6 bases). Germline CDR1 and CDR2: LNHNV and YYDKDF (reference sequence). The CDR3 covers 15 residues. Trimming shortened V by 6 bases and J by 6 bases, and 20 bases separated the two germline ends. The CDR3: CATSIELAGASEAFF. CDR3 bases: TGTGCCACCAGTATAGAGTTGGCAGGGGCTTCTGAAGCTTTCTTT.

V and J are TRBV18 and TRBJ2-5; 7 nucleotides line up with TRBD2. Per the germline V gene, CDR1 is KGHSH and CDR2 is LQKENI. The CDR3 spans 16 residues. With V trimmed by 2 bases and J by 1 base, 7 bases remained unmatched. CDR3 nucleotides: TGTGCCAGCTCACCAGTCCGGCCGGGAGGCCAAGAGACCCAGTACTTC. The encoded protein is CASSPVRPGGQETQYF.

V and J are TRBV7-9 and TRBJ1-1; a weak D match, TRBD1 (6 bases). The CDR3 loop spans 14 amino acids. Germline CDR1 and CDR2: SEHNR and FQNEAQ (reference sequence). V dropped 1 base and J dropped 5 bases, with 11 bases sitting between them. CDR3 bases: TGTGCCAGCAGCTTAGGGGGGCTCGGGACTGAAGCTTTCTTT. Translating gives CASSLGGLGTEAFF. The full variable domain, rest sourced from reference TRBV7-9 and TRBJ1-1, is DTGVSQNPRHKITKRGQNVTFRCDPISEHNRLYWYRQTLGQGPEFLTYFQNEAQLEKSRLLSDRFSAERPKGSFSTLEIQRTEQGDSAMYLCASSLGGLGTEAFFGQGTRLTVV.

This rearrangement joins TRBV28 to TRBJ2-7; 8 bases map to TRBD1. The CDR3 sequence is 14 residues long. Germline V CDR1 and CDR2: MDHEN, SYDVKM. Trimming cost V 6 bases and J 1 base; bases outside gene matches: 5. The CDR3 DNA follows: TGTGCCAGCAGCCGAACAGGGGGGTCCTACGAGCAGTACTTC. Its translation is CASSRTGGSYEQYF.

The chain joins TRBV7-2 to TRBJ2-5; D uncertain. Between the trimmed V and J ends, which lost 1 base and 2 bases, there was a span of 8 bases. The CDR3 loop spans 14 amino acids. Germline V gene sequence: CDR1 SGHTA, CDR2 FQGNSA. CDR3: CASSLEGRQETQYF. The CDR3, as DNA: TGTGCCAGCAGCTTAGAAGGCCGGCAAGAGACCCAGTACTTC.

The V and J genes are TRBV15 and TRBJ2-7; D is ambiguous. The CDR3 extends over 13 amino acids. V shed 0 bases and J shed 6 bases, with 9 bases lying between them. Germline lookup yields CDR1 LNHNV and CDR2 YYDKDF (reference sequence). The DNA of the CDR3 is TGTGCCACCAGCAGAGATCGGACGGCCGAGCAGTACTTC. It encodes CATSRDRTAEQYF.

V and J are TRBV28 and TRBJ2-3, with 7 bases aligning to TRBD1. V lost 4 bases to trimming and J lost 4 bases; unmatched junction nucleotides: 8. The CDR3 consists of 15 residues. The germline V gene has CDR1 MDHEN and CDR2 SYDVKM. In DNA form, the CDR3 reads TGTGCCAGCAGTTCACTACAGGGGATTGCAGATACGCAGTATTTT. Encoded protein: CASSSLQGIADTQYF. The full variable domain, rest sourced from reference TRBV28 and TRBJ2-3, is DVKVTQSSRYLVKRTGEKVFLECVQDMDHENMFWYRQDPGLGLRLIYFSYDVKMKEKGDIPEGYSVSREKKERFSLILESASTNQTSMYLCASSSLQGIADTQYFGPGTRLTVL.

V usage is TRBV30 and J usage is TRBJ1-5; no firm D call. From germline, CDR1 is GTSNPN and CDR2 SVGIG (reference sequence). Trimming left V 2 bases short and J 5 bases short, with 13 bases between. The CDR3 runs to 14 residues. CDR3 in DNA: TGTGCCTGGAGTCGCACGGGGAATGATCAGCCCCAGCATTTT. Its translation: CAWSRTGNDQPQHF.

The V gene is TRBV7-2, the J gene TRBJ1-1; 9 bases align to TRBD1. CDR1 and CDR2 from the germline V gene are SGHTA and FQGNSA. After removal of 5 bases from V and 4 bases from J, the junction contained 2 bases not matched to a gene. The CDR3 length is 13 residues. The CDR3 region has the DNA TGTGCCAGCAGCCAACAGGGGGCCACTGAAGCTTTCTTT. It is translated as CASSQQGATEAFF.

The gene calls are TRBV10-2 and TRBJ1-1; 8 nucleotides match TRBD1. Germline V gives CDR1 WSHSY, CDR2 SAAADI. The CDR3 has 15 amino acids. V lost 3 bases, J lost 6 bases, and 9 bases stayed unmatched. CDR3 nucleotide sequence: TGCGCCAGCAGTGACAGGGGGCACGTCGCGCCTGAAGCTTTCTTT. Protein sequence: CASSDRGHVAPEAFF.

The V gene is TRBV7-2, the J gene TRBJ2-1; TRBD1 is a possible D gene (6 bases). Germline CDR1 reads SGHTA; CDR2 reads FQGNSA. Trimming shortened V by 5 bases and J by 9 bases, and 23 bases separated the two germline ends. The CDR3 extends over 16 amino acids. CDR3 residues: CASSPSTDRLGGEQFF. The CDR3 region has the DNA TGTGCCAGCAGCCCCTCGACCGACAGGTTAGGTGGTGAGCAGTTCTTC. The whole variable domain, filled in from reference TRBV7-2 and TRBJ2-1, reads GAGVSQSPSNKVTEKGKDVELRCDPISGHTALYWYRQSLGQGLEFLIYFQGNSAPDKSGLPSDRFSAERTGGSVSTLTIQRTQQEDSAVYLCASSPSTDRLGGEQFFGPGTRLTVL.